This T cell receptor beta chain was obtained from a study of cytomegalovirus exposure and HLA in healthy donors. The study's findings and limits: Accurate predictions that matched the HLA-A and HLA-B alleles of most subjects were reportedly made from TCR beta sequences. Researchers left out some V segments, among them TRBV6-2 and TRBV6-3, as indistinguishable. A later analysis found most CMV-associated TCR beta chains apparently HLA-restricted.

As regards this clone: Its antigen is still unknown. An end of the junction does not agree with germline; a read error may underlie this.

Primers: 60 Vbeta forward and 13 Jbeta reverse. Profiled with immunoSEQ multiplex PCR; TCRdb holds only in-frame clones, not every one. There are 150,000 to 200,000 clones in the sample; 75% occur only once, and roughly 10% lies in the top ten. In germline, CDR1 is MGHRA, CDR2 YSYEKL. There are 15 residues in the CDR3. The sequence derives from a man younger than 30 in good health and CMV-seropositive. The chain links TRBV4-1 to TRBJ1-2, with D uncertain. Sequencing input: PBMCs. The CDR3 loop is CASSQAPGSVYGYPF. CDR3 nucleotides: TGCGCCAGCAGCCAAGCTCCGGGTTCTGTCTATGGCTACCCCTTC.